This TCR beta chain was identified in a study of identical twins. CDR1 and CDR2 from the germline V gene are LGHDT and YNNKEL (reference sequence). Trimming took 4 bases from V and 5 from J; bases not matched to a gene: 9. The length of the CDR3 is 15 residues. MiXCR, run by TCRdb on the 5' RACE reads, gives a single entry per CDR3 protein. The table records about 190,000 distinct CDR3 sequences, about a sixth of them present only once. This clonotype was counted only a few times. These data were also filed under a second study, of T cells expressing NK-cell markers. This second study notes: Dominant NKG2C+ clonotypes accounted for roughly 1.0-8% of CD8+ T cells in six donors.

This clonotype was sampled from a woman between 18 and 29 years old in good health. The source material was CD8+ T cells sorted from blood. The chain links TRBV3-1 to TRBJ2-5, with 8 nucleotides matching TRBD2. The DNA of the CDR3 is TGTGCCAGCAGCCTGGGACTAGTTGTTTTTGAGACCCAGTACTTC. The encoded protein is CASSLGLVVFETQYF.